This T cell receptor beta chain emerged from a study of technical replicates of blood from several donors. TCRdb's table, derived via immunoSEQ multiplex PCR, lists solely in-frame clones and lacks some. The table has 65,000 to 95,000 clones, approximately 86% seen once. CDR3 length: 16 amino acids. Deletions cut 2 bases from V and 2 bases from J, with 15 bases between. Per germline, CDR1 MNHEY and CDR2 SMNVEV (reference sequence). The TCR was taken from a human donor in good health. Some clones in this sample may be carry-over from other donors' samples. This chain connects TRBV27 to TRBJ2-5, with D possibly matching TRBD2 (6 bases). Sequencing was done on a sample of PBMCs. In DNA, the CDR3 is TGTGCCAGCAGTTTAAGCCCGCGCGGGGTACAAGAGACCCAGTACTTC. Translation gives CASSLSPRGVQETQYF.